The 3 T cell receptor beta chains below come from one sample, sequenced in a study of T cell responses to AZD1222 COVID-19 vaccine. The repertoire was sequenced with immunoSEQ multiplex PCR; TCRdb's copy has only in-frame clones and lacks some. The sample holds about 150,000 clones; about 89% are singletons and the top ten take 5% to 5.5%. Sequenced material: peripheral blood, taken on day 0 of AZD1222 vaccination. These receptors were collected from an adult in good health.

The J gene is TRBJ2-2, the V gene TRBV27; possibly TRBD1 for D (6 bases). This CDR3 region has 14 residues. Germline CDR1 and CDR2: MNHEY and SMNVEV (reference sequence). The V end lost 6 bases, the J end lost 4 bases, and 12 bases lay between the germline ends. CDR3 nucleotide sequence: TGTGCCAGCAGCCCTAGACAGGTCACCGGGGAGCTGTTTTTT. Translation: CASSPRQVTGELFF.

This sequence joins TRBV15 and TRBJ2-7; TRBD1 is a possible D gene (6 bases). Germline CDR1 is LNHNV and CDR2 is YYDKDF (reference sequence). The CDR3 covers 13 residues. V lost 1 base and J lost 6, with 10 bases in between. CDR3 residues: CATSRAGVGEQYF. CDR3 nucleotides: TGTGCCACCAGCAGAGCAGGGGTCGGCGAGCAGTACTTC.

V is TRBV4-2 and J is TRBJ1-5; no clear D. The V end lost 2 bases, the J end lost 0 bases, and 17 bases lay between the germline ends. This CDR3 has 18 amino acids. CDR1 is LGHNA and CDR2 is YNFKEQ in the germline V gene. The CDR3 reads CASSQHLTTGFSNQPQHF. The CDR3 nucleotides read TGTGCCAGCAGCCAACACCTTACGACGGGATTTAGCAATCAGCCCCAGCATTTT.